The 5 T cell receptor beta chains below all came from one sample that was sequenced in a study of cytomegalovirus exposure and HLA in healthy donors. Measured with immunoSEQ multiplex PCR; TCRdb has only the in-frame clones, and not every one. Altogether around 150,000 clones are present, around 85% being singletons, with the ten largest covering 5.7%. Material: PBMCs. These receptors originate from a woman aged 25-40 years in good health and CMV-seronegative.

The chain carries TRBV5-4 and TRBJ2-1; no clear D. CDR3 size: 15 residues. Deletions cut 1 base from V and 10 bases from J, with 18 bases between. Germline V CDR1 and CDR2: SGHNT, YYREEE (reference sequence). The CDR3, as DNA: TGTGCCAGCAGCTTGTCTAGTAGAGGCCGTGCGGAGCAGTTCTTC. The encoded protein is CASSLSSRGRAEQFF.

This clone was detected once. The chain couples TRBV4-3 to TRBJ2-7, with 9 positions matching TRBD1. The CDR3 contains 16 residues. Germline values: CDR1 LGHNA, CDR2 YSLEER. V shed 1 base and J 3 bases; nucleotides not matched to a gene: 7. The CDR3: CASSQVSGTGSYEQYF. The CDR3 nucleotides read TGCGCCAGCAGCCAAGTTTCGGGGACAGGGAGCTACGAGCAGTACTTC.

The chain joins TRBV7-7 to TRBJ1-5; no clear D gene. The CDR3 contains 18 residues. Per germline, CDR1 SSHAT and CDR2 FNYEAQ (reference sequence). Trimming removed 5 bases at V and 5 bases at J, with 25 bases between. The CDR3 sequence is CASSLPVPDPLGHQPQHF. CDR3 coding DNA: TGTGCCAGCAGCCTCCCCGTTCCGGACCCCCTTGGGCATCAGCCCCAGCATTTT.

Regarding this clone: The junction and the germline gene differ at one end; a read error may be behind it. The rearrangement uses TRBV13 and TRBJ1-1, with TRBD1 matching over 9 bases. This CDR3 is built from 14 residues. The germline CDR1 and CDR2 sequences are PRHDT and FYEKMQ (reference sequence). The CDR3 here is CASSSGTGNAEAFF. As DNA, the CDR3 is TGTGCCAGCAGCTCCGGGACAGGGAACGCTGAAGCTTTCTTT.

This rearrangement joins TRBV5-6 to TRBJ2-4; D is possibly TRBD2 (5 bases). This CDR3 contains 16 residues. Germline CDR1 and CDR2: SGHDT and YYEEEE. The V end was cut by 4 bases, the J end by 1 base, with 15 bases between. The DNA of the CDR3 is TGTGCCAGCAGCCGACGGACGGAGCGGGCCAAAAACATTCAGTACTTC. Its protein product is CASSRRTERAKNIQYF. The variable domain in full, with the rest retrieved from reference TRBV5-6 and TRBJ2-4, is DAGVTQSPTHLIKTRGQQVTLRCSPKSGHDTVSWYQQALGQGPQFIFQYYEEEERQRGNFPDRFSGHQFPNYSSELNVNALLLGDSALYLCASSRRTERAKNIQYFGAGTRLSVL.